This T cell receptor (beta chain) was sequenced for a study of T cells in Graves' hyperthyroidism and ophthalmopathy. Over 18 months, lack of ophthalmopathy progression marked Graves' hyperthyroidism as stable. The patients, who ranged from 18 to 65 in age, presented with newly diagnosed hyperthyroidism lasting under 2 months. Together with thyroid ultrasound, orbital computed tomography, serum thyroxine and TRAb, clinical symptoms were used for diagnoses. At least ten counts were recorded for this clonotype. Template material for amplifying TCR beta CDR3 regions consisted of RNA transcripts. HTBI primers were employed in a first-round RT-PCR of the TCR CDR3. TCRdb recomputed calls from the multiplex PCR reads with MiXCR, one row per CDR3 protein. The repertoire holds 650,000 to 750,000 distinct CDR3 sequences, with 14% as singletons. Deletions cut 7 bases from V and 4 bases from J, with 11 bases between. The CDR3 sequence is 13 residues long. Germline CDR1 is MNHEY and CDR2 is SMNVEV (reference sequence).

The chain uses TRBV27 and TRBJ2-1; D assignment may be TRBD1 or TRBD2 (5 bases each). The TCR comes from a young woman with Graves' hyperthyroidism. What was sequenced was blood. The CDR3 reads CASTGTTYNEQFF. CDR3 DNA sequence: TGTGCCAGCACCGGGACCACGTACAATGAGCAGTTCTTC.